This T cell receptor beta chain was captured by sequencing in a study of identical twins. Regarding the study as a whole: The models systematically underestimated how much out-of-frame TCR alpha was shared in monozygotic twins.

There are a few counts of this clonotype. Its specificity is not known. Germline CDR1 MGHRA, CDR2 YSYEKL. This CDR3 has 17 amino acids. Losses at the gene ends were 0 bases for V and 6 bases for J; bases not matched to a gene: 5. Each cDNA held unique molecular identifiers, and template switching gave it a universal primer site. In TCRdb, the 5' RACE reads were re-called with MiXCR into one record per CDR3 protein. The table lists about 220,000 distinct CDR3 sequences, 6% to 8.5% of them singletons. The same data also went into a second study, on yellow fever vaccine responses in identical twins.

The TCR sequence derives from a woman younger than 35 in good health. The sequencing sample was made of CD8+ T cells sorted from blood. The chain is built from TRBV4-1 and TRBJ2-7; 16 nucleotides align to TRBD2. CDR3 sequence: CASSQEGTSGRASEQYF. CDR3 DNA: TGCGCCAGCAGCCAAGAGGGGACTAGCGGGAGGGCTTCCGAGCAGTACTTC.